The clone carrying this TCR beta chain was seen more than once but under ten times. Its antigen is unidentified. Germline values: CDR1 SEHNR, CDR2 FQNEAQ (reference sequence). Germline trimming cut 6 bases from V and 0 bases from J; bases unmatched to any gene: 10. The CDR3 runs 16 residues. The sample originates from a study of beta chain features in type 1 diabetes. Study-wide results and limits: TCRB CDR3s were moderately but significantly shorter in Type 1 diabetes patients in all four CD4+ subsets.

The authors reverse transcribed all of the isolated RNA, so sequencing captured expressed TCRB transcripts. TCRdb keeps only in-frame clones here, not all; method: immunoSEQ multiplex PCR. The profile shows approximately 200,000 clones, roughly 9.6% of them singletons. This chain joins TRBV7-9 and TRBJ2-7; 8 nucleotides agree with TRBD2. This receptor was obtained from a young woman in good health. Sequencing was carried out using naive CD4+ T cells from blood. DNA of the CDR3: TGTGCCAGCAGTTCCAGCGGGGGACTGAGCTCCTACGAGCAGTACTTC. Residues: CASSSSGGLSSYEQYF.